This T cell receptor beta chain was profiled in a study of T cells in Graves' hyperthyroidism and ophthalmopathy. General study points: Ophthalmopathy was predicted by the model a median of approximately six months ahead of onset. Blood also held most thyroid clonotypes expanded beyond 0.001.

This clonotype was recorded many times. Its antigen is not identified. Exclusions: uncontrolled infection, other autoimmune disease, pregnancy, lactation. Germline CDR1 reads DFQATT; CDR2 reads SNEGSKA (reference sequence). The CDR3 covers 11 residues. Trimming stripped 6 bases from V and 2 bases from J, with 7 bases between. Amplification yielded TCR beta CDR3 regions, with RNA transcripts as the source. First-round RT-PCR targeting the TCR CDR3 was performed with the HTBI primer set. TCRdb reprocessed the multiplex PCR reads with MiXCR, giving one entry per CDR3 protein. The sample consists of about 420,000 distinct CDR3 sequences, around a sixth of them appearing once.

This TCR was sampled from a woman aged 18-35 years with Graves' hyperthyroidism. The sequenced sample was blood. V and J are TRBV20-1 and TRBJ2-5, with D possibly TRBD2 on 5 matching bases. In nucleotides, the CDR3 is TGCAGTGCAAAGCGGCAAGAGACCCAGTACTTC. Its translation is CSAKRQETQYF.